This T cell receptor beta chain was sequenced during a study of cytomegalovirus exposure and HLA in healthy donors. Findings of the study overall: A classifier reportedly called cytomegalovirus status with high sensitivity and specificity. Donor immune exposure was known only as CMV serostatus.

A multiplex PCR was run with 60 Vbeta primers and 13 Jbeta primers. The protocol was immunoSEQ multiplex PCR, while the TCRdb copy is restricted to in-frame clones and leaves out a portion. The table lists 65,000 to 70,000 clones, about 70% of them singletons. The CDR3 has 14 amino acids. V was clipped by 4 bases and J by 3 bases; unmatched bases: 5. The germline V gene has CDR1 GTSNPN and CDR2 SVGIG (reference sequence). For this clone: What it recognizes is unknown.

Each donor was healthy, and each was a bone marrow donor. The chain uses TRBV30 and TRBJ2-1; 8 bases map to TRBD2. The sequenced sample consisted of PBMCs. The clonotype comes from a woman between 25 and 40 years old in good health and CMV-seronegative. CDR3 in DNA: TGTGCCTGGACCCCGGGGGGGGTCTACAATGAGCAGTTCTTC. It translates to CAWTPGGVYNEQFF.